Listed below are T cell receptor beta chains from one sample, sequenced in a study of blood T cell repertoires in COVID-19. Method: immunoSEQ multiplex PCR; TCRdb's copy keeps in-frame clones and lacks some. The sample shows about 370,000 clones, 80% to 90% of them seen only once. The material sequenced was PBMCs or T cells enriched from blood (not recorded which). All receptors come from a man aged 18 to 35 who had recovered from COVID-19. Both conserved end residues are part of each CDR3. The D gene is left open where the match is weak. Part of the rows lack a size; the others show once, few, many or a class for expanded clones.

j_call	clone_size	d_call	v_call	cdr3_nt	cdr3_aa
TRBJ1-5	-	-	TRBV27	TGTGCCAGCGGCGGGGGGATAGGGCAGCCCCAGCATTTT	CASGGGIGQPQHF
TRBJ1-5	-	TRBD1	TRBV19	TGTGCCAGTAAGCGGGACAGGGTAGTCTATCAGCCCCAGCATTTT	CASKRDRVVYQPQHF
TRBJ2-7	once	-	TRBV5-4	TGTGCCAGCAGCTTTGGGAGGGGGGACTCCTACGAGCAGTACTTC	CASSFGRGDSYEQYF
TRBJ1-1	-	-	TRBV4-3	TGCGCCAGCAGCCAAGACAGGGCCCTGAACACTGAAGCTTTCTTT	CASSQDRALNTEAFF
TRBJ1-1	-	-	TRBV6-5	TGTGCCAGCAGTTACTCGAAGGGACGGGACAAAGCTTTCTTT	CASSYSKGRDKAFF
TRBJ1-6	-	TRBD1	TRBV3-1/TRBV3-2	TGTGCCAGCAGCCAAGATTCGAGACAGGGGAATTCACCCCTCCACTTT	CASSQDSRQGNSPLHF
TRBJ2-2	-	TRBD2	TRBV9	TGTGCCAGCAGCGTAGTCGGAAAGGTGGCTAGCGGGCGATTGCGCGGGGAGCTGTTTTTT	CASSVVGKVASGRLRGELFF
TRBJ2-1	-	-	TRBV28	TGTGCCAGCCGATCTAGTGGTCTGTTTGGTTCGGTAGTCTTC	CASRSSGLFGSVVF
TRBJ2-1	-	TRBD2	TRBV6-2/TRBV6-3	TGTGCCAGCAGTCACAGGACTAGCGGACACAATGAGCAGTTCTTC	CASSHRTSGHNEQFF
TRBJ2-7	-	TRBD1	TRBV19	TGTGCCAGTAGTATAGGGACAGGGACCTACGAGCAGTACTTC	CASSIGTGTYEQYF
TRBJ1-2	-	-	TRBV15	TGTGCCACCAGCAGAGTGACAGCTAGTACTGGCTACACCTTC	CATSRVTASTGYTF